Listed below are T cell receptor beta chains from one sample, sequenced in a study of blood T cell repertoires in COVID-19. Sequencing used immunoSEQ multiplex PCR; TCRdb keeps in-frame clones, though not all of them. This repertoire shows 95,000 to 110,000 clones, about 89% found once; its top ten account for more than 0.9%. The sequencing input was peripheral blood. Every receptor here comes from a woman aged 30 to 39 with acute or convalescent COVID-19. Each CDR3 is given with its conserved first and last residue. The D gene is left open where the match is weak. Only part of the rows carry a size: once, few, many, or a class if the clone is expanded.

d_call: TRBD2; j_call: TRBJ2-1; clone_size: -; v_call: TRBV19; cdr3_aa: CASSSLAGAWNEQFF; cdr3_nt: TGTGCCAGTAGTTCTTTAGCGGGAGCCTGGAATGAGCAGTTCTTC
d_call: TRBD1; j_call: TRBJ1-4; clone_size: few; v_call: TRBV6-5; cdr3_aa: CASSNRGGREKLFF; cdr3_nt: TGTGCCAGCAGTAACAGGGGAGGTCGGGAAAAACTGTTTTTT
d_call: -; j_call: TRBJ2-1; clone_size: -; v_call: TRBV28; cdr3_aa: CASSLGSGLYNEQFF; cdr3_nt: TGTGCCAGCAGTTTAGGTTCAGGCCTCTACAATGAGCAGTTCTTC
d_call: TRBD1; j_call: TRBJ1-5; clone_size: -; v_call: TRBV6-2/TRBV6-3; cdr3_aa: CASSYDRASQPQHF; cdr3_nt: TGTGCCAGCAGTTACGACAGGGCCTCTCAGCCCCAGCATTTT
d_call: TRBD1; j_call: TRBJ1-2; clone_size: -; v_call: TRBV3-1/TRBV3-2; cdr3_aa: CASSTRDREDYGYTF; cdr3_nt: TGTGCCAGCAGCACCCGGGACAGGGAGGACTATGGCTACACCTTC
d_call: TRBD1; j_call: TRBJ1-1; clone_size: -; v_call: TRBV6-1; cdr3_aa: CASSELMGQKNTEAFF; cdr3_nt: TGTGCCAGCAGTGAATTGATGGGACAGAAGAACACTGAAGCTTTCTTT
d_call: -; j_call: TRBJ1-1; clone_size: -; v_call: TRBV5-1; cdr3_aa: CASSLDTRTGSTEAFF; cdr3_nt: TGCGCCAGCAGCCTAGATACTCGAACAGGGAGTACTGAAGCTTTCTTT
d_call: -; j_call: TRBJ2-1; clone_size: -; v_call: TRBV6-1; cdr3_aa: CASSEVDSLSVYEQFF; cdr3_nt: TGTGCCAGCAGTGAAGTTGATAGCCTGAGCGTCTATGAGCAGTTCTTC
d_call: TRBD1; j_call: TRBJ2-7; clone_size: -; v_call: TRBV4-3; cdr3_aa: CASSQDQGTAAYEQYF; cdr3_nt: TGCGCCAGCAGCCAAGATCAAGGGACAGCCGCCTACGAGCAGTACTTC
d_call: -; j_call: TRBJ2-6; clone_size: -; v_call: TRBV5-1; cdr3_aa: CASSLEGRGSGANVLTF; cdr3_nt: TGCGCCAGCAGCTTGGAGGGCAGGGGCTCTGGGGCCAACGTCCTGACTTTC
d_call: TRBD2; j_call: TRBJ2-7; clone_size: -; v_call: TRBV7-2; cdr3_aa: CASSLRLGGDYEQYF; cdr3_nt: TGTGCCAGCAGCTTAAGGTTGGGAGGGGACTACGAGCAGTACTTC
d_call: -; j_call: TRBJ1-6; clone_size: -; v_call: TRBV10-1; cdr3_aa: CASSRDTSYNSPLHF; cdr3_nt: TGCGCCAGCAGCCGGGACACCTCCTATAATTCACCCCTCCACTTT
d_call: -; j_call: TRBJ1-6; clone_size: -; v_call: TRBV7-9; cdr3_aa: CASSLATVGDYNSPLHF; cdr3_nt: TGTGCCAGCAGCTTAGCTACGGTAGGGGACTATAATTCACCCCTCCACTTT
d_call: -; j_call: TRBJ1-1; clone_size: -; v_call: TRBV11-2; cdr3_aa: CASSPWIDRKNTEAFF; cdr3_nt: TGTGCCAGCAGCCCCTGGATCGACAGAAAGAACACTGAAGCTTTCTTT
d_call: TRBD1; j_call: TRBJ2-7; clone_size: -; v_call: TRBV5-1; cdr3_aa: CASSLPGQGAYEQYF; cdr3_nt: TGCGCCAGCAGCCTTCCGGGACAGGGGGCGTACGAGCAGTACTTC
d_call: -; j_call: TRBJ1-1; clone_size: -; v_call: TRBV20-1; cdr3_aa: CSASNSQNTEAFF; cdr3_nt: TGCAGTGCTAGTAACTCCCAGAACACTGAAGCTTTCTTT
d_call: TRBD1; j_call: TRBJ1-5; clone_size: once; v_call: TRBV2; cdr3_aa: CASSEERTGMDQPQHF; cdr3_nt: TGTGCCAGCAGTGAAGAACGGACAGGGATGGATCAGCCCCAGCATTTT
d_call: TRBD1; j_call: TRBJ2-2; clone_size: -; v_call: TRBV7-8; cdr3_aa: CASSLTGGGTGELFF; cdr3_nt: TGTGCCAGCAGCTTAACAGGGGGAGGTACCGGGGAGCTGTTTTTT
d_call: -; j_call: TRBJ2-2; clone_size: -; v_call: TRBV4-3; cdr3_aa: CASRFDRNTGELFF; cdr3_nt: TGCGCCAGCAGATTTGACAGGAACACCGGGGAGCTGTTTTTT
d_call: -; j_call: TRBJ1-4; clone_size: -; v_call: TRBV19; cdr3_aa: CASSIGFRDYEKLFF; cdr3_nt: TGTGCCAGTAGTATAGGATTCAGGGATTATGAAAAACTGTTTTTT
d_call: -; j_call: TRBJ2-2; clone_size: -; v_call: TRBV7-3; cdr3_aa: CASSPGVNGELFF; cdr3_nt: TGTGCCAGCAGCCCCGGGGTCAACGGGGAGCTGTTTTTT
d_call: TRBD2; j_call: TRBJ2-3; clone_size: -; v_call: TRBV30; cdr3_aa: CAWSSSILAYPSTDTQYF; cdr3_nt: TGTGCCTGGAGTTCTTCAATACTAGCGTACCCTAGCACAGATACGCAGTATTTT
d_call: -; j_call: TRBJ2-1; clone_size: -; v_call: TRBV27; cdr3_aa: CASSLGVGRGSSYNEQFF; cdr3_nt: TGTGCCAGCAGTTTAGGTGTAGGGCGAGGGAGCTCCTACAATGAGCAGTTCTTC
d_call: TRBD1; j_call: TRBJ1-1; clone_size: -; v_call: TRBV28; cdr3_aa: CASKIQGARTEAFF; cdr3_nt: TGTGCCAGCAAAATACAGGGGGCGAGGACTGAAGCTTTCTTT
d_call: -; j_call: TRBJ1-5; clone_size: -; v_call: TRBV19; cdr3_aa: CASSILQGTNNQPQHF; cdr3_nt: TGTGCCAGTAGTATATTACAGGGTACGAACAATCAGCCCCAGCATTTT
d_call: -; j_call: TRBJ1-5; clone_size: -; v_call: TRBV7-8; cdr3_aa: CASSLSSGQPQHF; cdr3_nt: TGTGCCAGCAGCTTATCCTCGGGGCAGCCCCAGCATTTT
d_call: -; j_call: TRBJ1-5; clone_size: -; v_call: TRBV28; cdr3_aa: CASVTGDRRPQHF; cdr3_nt: TGTGCCAGTGTGACAGGAGATAGACGGCCCCAGCATTTT
d_call: -; j_call: TRBJ2-5; clone_size: -; v_call: TRBV7-9; cdr3_aa: CASSQPLGVETQYF; cdr3_nt: TGTGCCAGCAGCCAGCCTCTAGGAGTAGAGACCCAGTACTTC
d_call: -; j_call: TRBJ1-1; clone_size: -; v_call: TRBV18; cdr3_aa: CASSPNASRSQAFF; cdr3_nt: TGTGCCAGCTCACCGAACGCCTCGAGGTCTCAAGCTTTCTTT
d_call: TRBD2; j_call: TRBJ2-7; clone_size: -; v_call: TRBV5-4; cdr3_aa: CASSFDSGRANEQYF; cdr3_nt: TGTGCCAGCAGCTTCGATAGCGGGAGGGCCAACGAGCAGTACTTC
d_call: -; j_call: TRBJ1-3; clone_size: -; v_call: TRBV15; cdr3_aa: CATTSRFGNTIYF; cdr3_nt: TGTGCCACCACCTCCCGGTTTGGAAACACCATATATTTT
d_call: TRBD2; j_call: TRBJ2-2; clone_size: once; v_call: TRBV10-2; cdr3_aa: CASKGASGNTGELFF; cdr3_nt: TGCGCCAGCAAAGGGGCTAGCGGGAACACCGGGGAGCTGTTTTTT
d_call: -; j_call: TRBJ1-2; clone_size: once; v_call: TRBV5-1; cdr3_aa: CASSLTLQGQQIYGYTF; cdr3_nt: TGCGCCAGCAGCTTGACGTTGCAGGGACAACAAATCTATGGCTACACCTTC
d_call: TRBD1; j_call: TRBJ1-2; clone_size: -; v_call: TRBV2; cdr3_aa: CASRLTGAGYYGYTF; cdr3_nt: TGTGCCAGCAGACTAACAGGGGCTGGGTACTATGGCTACACCTTC
d_call: TRBD2; j_call: TRBJ2-7; clone_size: -; v_call: TRBV7-2; cdr3_aa: CASSLAGTSGGIDEQYF; cdr3_nt: TGTGCCAGCAGCTTAGCGGGGACTAGCGGAGGCATCGACGAGCAGTACTTC
d_call: -; j_call: TRBJ2-6; clone_size: -; v_call: TRBV5-5; cdr3_aa: CASSFRSEGANVLTF; cdr3_nt: TGTGCCAGCAGCTTCAGGTCTGAGGGGGCCAACGTCCTGACTTTC
d_call: TRBD2; j_call: TRBJ2-7; clone_size: -; v_call: TRBV7-8; cdr3_aa: CASSQVAGSSYEQYF; cdr3_nt: TGTGCCAGCAGCCAAGTAGCGGGGAGCTCCTACGAGCAGTACTTC
d_call: -; j_call: TRBJ2-1; clone_size: once; v_call: TRBV9; cdr3_aa: CASSERDNEQFF; cdr3_nt: TGTGCCAGCAGCGAGCGGGACAATGAGCAGTTCTTC
d_call: -; j_call: TRBJ2-3; clone_size: -; v_call: TRBV28; cdr3_aa: CASSPPGWGVFTDTQYF; cdr3_nt: TGTGCCAGCAGTCCCCCTGGTTGGGGAGTCTTCACAGATACGCAGTATTTT
d_call: -; j_call: TRBJ1-2; clone_size: -; v_call: TRBV2; cdr3_aa: CASRNRELGYTF; cdr3_nt: TGTGCCAGCAGGAACAGGGAGCTTGGCTACACCTTC
d_call: TRBD1; j_call: TRBJ1-1; clone_size: -; v_call: TRBV27; cdr3_aa: CASRKVGQGGSEAFF; cdr3_nt: TGTGCCAGCAGGAAAGTAGGACAGGGAGGATCTGAAGCTTTCTTT